This T cell receptor (beta chain) was sequenced in a study of control samples from healthy donors and cancer patients. This CDR3 has 15 residues. The germline gives CDR1 MDHEN, CDR2 SYDVKM. With 2 bases removed from V and 3 bases from J, the gap between germline ends came to 13 bases. Profiling relied on immunoSEQ multiplex PCR, and the TCRdb table lists in-frame clones only, not all of them. In the table there are approximately 81,000 clones, about 93% of which are singletons. This TCR derives from a woman between 18 and 30 years old in good health. Sequencing was done on a sample of blood. V gene TRBV28 combines with J gene TRBJ2-5; D is uncertain. CDR3 DNA: TGTGCCAGCAGTTTACGTCGTCACGGAGAAGAGACCCAGTACTTC. This encodes CASSLRRHGEETQYF.